These 20 T cell receptor beta chains share one sample of origin, sequenced in a study of T-cell memory formation after mild COVID-19. TCRdb reprocessed the 5' RACE reads via MiXCR and lists one record per CDR3 protein. The table has 470,000 or so distinct CDR3 sequences, about 20% seen once. Material for sequencing was PBMCs or a T cell subset sorted from them (not recorded which). These receptors were obtained from an adult woman who had mild COVID-19 (a few samples of this study predate the infection). Cell type and time point are not known.

The chain uses TRBV7-9 and TRBJ1-5, with D unresolved. V was clipped by 5 bases and J by 5 bases, with 10 bases between them. The length of the CDR3 is 13 residues. The germline CDR1 and CDR2 sequences are SEHNR and FQNEAQ (reference sequence). The DNA of the CDR3 is TGTGCCAGCAGCCGCAGCCGGGATCAGCCCCAGCATTTT. Its protein is CASSRSRDQPQHF.

This clonotype was seen a few times. V and J are TRBV3-1 and TRBJ1-2, with TRBD1 identical over 8 bases. V dropped 5 bases and J dropped 4; count of bases not matched to a gene: 15. Germline CDR1 and CDR2: LGHDT and YNNKEL (reference sequence). The CDR3 spans 17 residues. CDR3 sequence: CASSGGDRRYVSYGYTF. In nucleotides, the CDR3 is TGTGCCAGCAGCGGCGGGGACAGGCGGTACGTTAGCTATGGCTACACCTTC.

This clonotype was picked up many times. The chain carries TRBV20-1 and TRBJ1-2; D gene ambiguous. The length of the CDR3 is 14 residues. With 7 bases removed from V and 6 bases from J, the gap between germline ends came to 21 bases. The germline CDR1 and CDR2 sequences are DFQATT and SNEGSKA (reference sequence). The CDR3 protein is CSVRGRVLLNGYTF. The CDR3 nucleotides are TGCAGTGTTCGAGGGCGGGTTTTGCTCAATGGCTACACCTTC.

This clonotype was observed a handful of times. The chain links TRBV5-1 to TRBJ2-1, with D maybe TRBD1 (5 bases). The CDR3 runs 15 residues. Germline V gene lookup returns CDR1 SGHRS and CDR2 YFSETQ. Trimming shortened V by 3 bases and J by 0 bases, and 10 bases separated the two germline ends. CDR3 sequence (DNA): TGCGCCAGCAGCTGGGGCAGGGCCTCCTACAATGAGCAGTTCTTC. Translation gives CASSWGRASYNEQFF.

This chain links TRBV3-1 with TRBJ2-7; 7 positions agree with TRBD1. This CDR3 contains 15 residues. Germline CDR1 is LGHDT and CDR2 is YNNKEL (reference sequence). The V gene end was trimmed by 4 bases and the J gene end by 11 bases; junction bases not matched to a gene: 17. The CDR3 sequence is CASSPLDRDLTIKYF. CDR3 bases: TGTGCCAGCAGCCCACTCGACAGGGACCTTACGATCAAGTACTTC.

In DNA, the CDR3 is TGCGCCAGCAGCCACTCGGGTACGCGTAGCTCCTACAATGAGCAGTTCTTC. Its protein product is CASSHSGTRSSYNEQFF. The chain employs TRBV4-1 and TRBJ2-1, with D uncertain. The germline V gene encodes CDR1 MGHRA and CDR2 YSYEKL. The CDR3 has 17 residues. The ends were cut back, 3 bases at V and 0 bases at J, with 15 bases in the middle.

This rearrangement joins TRBV25-1 to TRBJ2-1; 9 nucleotides match TRBD2. V lost 11 bases, J lost 7 bases, and 9 bases stayed unmatched. The germline V gene encodes CDR1 MGHDK and CDR2 SYGVNS. The CDR3 contains 13 residues. The CDR3, as DNA: TGTGCCGCCAGGCGGGAGGGCCTGAATGAGCAGTTCTTC. Amino acid sequence: CAARREGLNEQFF.

This clonotype was recorded once. The chain carries TRBV30 and TRBJ2-3; 10 bases are a match to TRBD1. The CDR3 has 17 amino acids. V trimming: 3 bases; J trimming: 5 bases; junction bases outside the gene matches: 14. CDR1 GTSNPN and CDR2 SVGIG come from the germline V gene (reference sequence). This CDR3 reads CAWRGGTRDRGGDTQYF. The CDR3 DNA sequence: TGTGCCTGGAGAGGAGGTACCAGGGACAGGGGTGGAGATACGCAGTATTTT. The entire variable domain, with the rest obtained from reference TRBV30 and TRBJ2-3, is as follows: SQTIHQWPATLVQPVGSPLSLECTVEGTSNPNLYWYRQAAGRGLQLLFYSVGIGQISSEVPQNLSASRPQDRQFILSSKKLLLSDSGFYLCAWRGGTRDRGGDTQYFGPGTRLTVL.

The chain recombines TRBV7-9 with TRBJ2-7, with D tentatively TRBD1 or TRBD2 (5 bases each). The germline V gene has CDR1 SEHNR and CDR2 FQNEAQ (reference sequence). The CDR3 runs 12 residues. The V and J ends lost 4 bases and 6 bases respectively, with 10 bases between them. The CDR3 reads CASSSQGREQYF. Here the CDR3 DNA reads TGTGCCAGCAGCTCCCAGGGACGCGAGCAGTACTTC.

This clonotype was counted only a few times. V and J are TRBV24-1 and TRBJ2-6; D remains ambiguous. This CDR3 is built from 15 residues. Trimming removed 10 bases at V and 0 bases at J, with 12 bases between. Germline CDR1 KGHDR, CDR2 SFDVKD. The CDR3 loop is CATGTASSGANVLTF. The CDR3 DNA reads as TGTGCCACGGGTACTGCAAGCTCTGGGGCCAACGTCCTGACTTTC.

The chain has TRBV7-9 and TRBJ1-2, with D hard to call. Looked up from germline, CDR1 is SEHNR and CDR2 is FQNEAQ (reference sequence). The CDR3 consists of 16 residues. Between the trimmed V and J ends, which lost 1 base and 7 bases, there was a span of 19 bases. CDR3 DNA sequence: TGTGCCAGCAGCTTAGGACCGATCGGAGGCGTCCGTGGCTACACCTTC. This codes for CASSLGPIGGVRGYTF.

The chain carries TRBV7-3 and TRBJ2-1; a weak D match, TRBD2 (6 bases). The CDR3 extends over 16 amino acids. The V end lost 3 bases, the J end lost 8 bases, and 20 bases lay between the germline ends. CDR1 and CDR2 from the germline V gene are SGHTA and FQGTGA. The CDR3: CASSFLTRGPTDEQFF. Here the CDR3 DNA reads TGTGCCAGCAGCTTTCTGACTAGAGGTCCTACGGATGAGCAGTTCTTC.

This chain connects TRBV5-1 to TRBJ1-2, with unresolved D. Germline lookup yields CDR1 SGHRS and CDR2 YFSETQ. The CDR3 is made up of 15 amino acids. With 1 base removed from V and 8 bases from J, the gap between germline ends came to 18 bases. CDR3 DNA sequence: TGCGCCAGCAGCTTGACCGGACCTGAACTAGGGGGCTACACCTTC. This sequence encodes CASSLTGPELGGYTF.

This clonotype occurred a few times. The V and J genes are TRBV20-1 and TRBJ2-1; 9 bases map to TRBD2. CDR3 length: 15 residues. Germline lookup yields CDR1 DFQATT and CDR2 SNEGSKA (reference sequence). With V trimmed by 5 bases and J by 0 bases, 5 bases remained unmatched. In DNA form, the CDR3 reads TGCAGTGCTCCCCTTAGCGGGAGCTCCTACAATGAGCAGTTCTTC. Translated, it gives CSAPLSGSSYNEQFF.

The chain carries TRBV6-1 and TRBJ1-1, with 7 bases fitting TRBD1. Germline CDR1 and CDR2: MNHNS and SASEGT. CDR3 size: 13 residues. Unmatched junction bases numbered 6, after V lost 6 bases and J lost 5 bases. The CDR3 loop reads CASSLTQGTEAFF. The CDR3 DNA follows: TGTGCCAGCAGCCTGACACAGGGGACTGAAGCTTTCTTT.

The chain carries TRBV12-3 or TRBV12-4 and TRBJ1-1; 12 positions agree with TRBD1. This CDR3 comprises 15 residues. J gave up 3 bases and V 7 bases, and 6 bases lay outside the gene matches. DNA for the CDR3: TGTGCCAGCAACAGGGACAGGGGGCAGGACACTGAAGCTTTCTTT. Its translation is CASNRDRGQDTEAFF.

In this sample, this clonotype turned up a few times. The J gene is TRBJ2-1, the V gene TRBV25-1; D is tentatively TRBD1 or TRBD2 (7 bases each). V was cut by 8 bases and J by 9 bases, with 11 bases left in between. CDR3 length: 11 amino acids. Looked up from germline, CDR1 is MGHDK and CDR2 is SYGVNS. CDR3 sequence: CASGRGGEQFF. As DNA, the CDR3 is TGTGCCAGCGGCAGGGGGGGTGAGCAGTTCTTC.

This chain uses TRBV9 with TRBJ2-2, with D possibly being TRBD2 (5 bases). The CDR3 is 14 amino acids. Germline V lookup: CDR1 SGDLS, CDR2 YYNGEE. V lost 6 bases to trimming and J lost 7 bases, with 16 bases between them. The CDR3 bases are TGTGCCAGCAATGGTTTGGACGGGGACGGGGAGCTGTTTTTT. This codes for CASNGLDGDGELFF.

This clonotype was counted many times. This chain links TRBV12-3 or TRBV12-4 with TRBJ1-1, with 8 bases identical to TRBD1. V dropped 3 bases and J dropped 5; count of bases not matched to a gene: 5. The CDR3 length is 14 residues. In DNA, the CDR3 is TGTGCCAGCAGTTTTACAGGGGGGATAACTGAAGCTTTCTTT. Amino acid sequence: CASSFTGGITEAFF.

This clonotype was counted between two and nine times. The gene calls are TRBV4-1 and TRBJ2-1; D not certain. The germline V gene has CDR1 MGHRA and CDR2 YSYEKL. V gave up 1 base and J gave up 0 bases, with 10 bases separating them. The CDR3 length is 16 residues. CDR3: CASSQVVSSSYNEQFF. The CDR3 DNA reads as TGCGCCAGCAGCCAAGTCGTTAGTAGCTCCTACAATGAGCAGTTCTTC.